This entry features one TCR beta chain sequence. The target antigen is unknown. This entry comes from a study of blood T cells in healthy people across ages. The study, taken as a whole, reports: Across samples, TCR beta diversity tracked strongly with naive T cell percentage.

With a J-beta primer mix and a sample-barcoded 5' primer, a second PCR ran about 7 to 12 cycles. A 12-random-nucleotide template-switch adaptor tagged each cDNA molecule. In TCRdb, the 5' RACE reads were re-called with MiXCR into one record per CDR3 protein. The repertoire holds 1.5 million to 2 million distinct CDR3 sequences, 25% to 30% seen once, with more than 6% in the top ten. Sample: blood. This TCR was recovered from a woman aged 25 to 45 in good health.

CDR3 in DNA: TGCAGCGTTGACCGGGGGGGGCCTGAAGCTTTCTTT. Translation: CSVDRGGPEAFF. The chain combines TRBV29-1 with TRBJ1-1, with D possibly matching TRBD1 (6 bases). The length of the CDR3 is 12 residues. V shed 3 bases and J shed 6 bases, with 11 bases lying between them. Germline loops: CDR1 SQVTM, CDR2 ANQGSEA. Variable domain in full (rest from reference TRBV29-1 and TRBJ1-1): SAVISQKPSRDICQRGTSLTIQCQVDSQVTMMFWYRQQPGQSLTLIATANQGSEATYESGFVIDKFPISRPNLTFSTLTVSNMSPEDSSIYLCSVDRGGPEAFFGQGTRLTVV.